This paragraph covers one T cell receptor (beta chain) sequence. A second PCR of roughly 7 to 11 cycles used a sample-barcoded 5' primer and a J-beta primer mix. Each CDR3 protein gets one entry after TCRdb re-called the 5' RACE reads with MiXCR. The sample includes about 1.1 million distinct CDR3 sequences, around two fifths of them seen just once. This sample is part of a study of blood T cells in healthy people across ages. In germline, CDR1 is SQVTM, CDR2 ANQGSEA. With V trimmed by 4 bases and J by 6 bases, 12 bases remained unmatched. The CDR3 length is 16 residues. The sequence was collected from a man between 18 and 35 years old in good health. V and J are TRBV29-1 and TRBJ1-4; 9 bases fit TRBD1. Input material: blood. The CDR3 region has the DNA TGCAGCGTTGTCCCGGGACAGGGATCGAGAGATGAAAAACTGTTTTTT. Protein sequence: CSVVPGQGSRDEKLFF.